One and the same sample provided the 29 T cell receptor beta chains below, sequenced in a study of a mutant IDH1 vaccine in newly diagnosed glioma. Time point: week 35, safety follow-up. Vaccination comprised doses that each held 300 ug of mutant IDH1 20-mer peptide, plus topical imiquimod. No cognate antigen is known for these TCRs. Repertoires were generated with immunoSEQ multiplex PCR, while TCRdb's copy carries only in-frame clones and drops some. The top ten hold approximately 1.6% of the sample, which has 35,000 to 45,000 clones, more than 80% seen once. Sequencing was performed on PBMCs, taken from a glioma patient whose treatment included an IDH1 peptide vaccine. The receptors were sampled from a man between 35 and 55 years old with glioma.

The chain couples TRBV28 to TRBJ2-5; TRBD2 agrees at 12 bases. Germline V gives CDR1 MDHEN, CDR2 SYDVKM. With 7 bases clipped from V and 3 bases from J, the junction kept 9 bases outside the gene matches. CDR3 length: 16 residues. The DNA of the CDR3 is TGTGCCAGCACTGAGTTCCCTAGCGGGGGGGAAGAGACCCAGTACTTC. Translated: CASTEFPSGGEETQYF.

The gene calls are TRBV28 and TRBJ1-3, with a weak D call TRBD1 (5 bases). Germline CDR1 MDHEN, CDR2 SYDVKM. The CDR3 spans 15 residues. The germline V and J ends were trimmed by 6 bases and 4 bases, with 16 bases remaining between them. CDR3 in DNA: TGTGCCAGCAGCCGCACGGGGACTGCCGGAAACACCATATATTTT. Translation: CASSRTGTAGNTIYF.

The rearrangement joins TRBV28 to TRBJ1-5, with TRBD1 identical over 7 bases. Germline V gives CDR1 MDHEN, CDR2 SYDVKM. This CDR3 spans 14 amino acids. Germline trimming cut 7 bases from V and 6 bases from J; bases unmatched to any gene: 9. CDR3 in amino acids: CASNIRDRGQPQHF. DNA of the CDR3: TGTGCCAGCAATATACGGGACAGAGGTCAGCCCCAGCATTTT. Filled out from reference TRBV28 and TRBJ1-5, the complete variable domain reads DVKVTQSSRYLVKRTGEKVFLECVQDMDHENMFWYRQDPGLGLRLIYFSYDVKMKEKGDIPEGYSVSREKKERFSLILESASTNQTSMYLCASNIRDRGQPQHFGDGTRLSIL.

The chain combines TRBV20-1 with TRBJ2-1, with D possibly TRBD2 on 6 matching bases. From germline, CDR1 is DFQATT and CDR2 SNEGSKA (reference sequence). The V gene lost 5 bases and the J gene lost 13 bases, with 15 bases spanning the gap. The CDR3 spans 11 residues. CDR3: CSAARLVDQFF. DNA of the CDR3: TGCAGTGCTGCTAGACTAGTTGATCAGTTCTTC.

The chain carries TRBV7-3 and TRBJ2-3, with 10 positions matching TRBD2. CDR1 SGHTA and CDR2 FQGTGA come from the germline V gene. CDR3 length: 15 residues. V lost 3 bases, J lost 4 bases, and 4 bases stayed unmatched. The CDR3 is CASSFRSGGADTQYF. Here the CDR3 DNA reads TGTGCCAGCAGCTTCCGAAGCGGGGGGGCAGATACGCAGTATTTT.

The CDR3 spells CASSPRPGEYTF. The CDR3 DNA sequence: TGTGCCAGCAGCCCCCGACCAGGGGAGTACACCTTC. The V call is TRBV9, the J call TRBJ1-2, with D possibly matching TRBD1 (6 bases). The CDR3 has 12 residues. Per the germline V gene, CDR1 is SGDLS and CDR2 is YYNGEE. Between the trimmed V and J ends, which lost 4 bases and 11 bases, there was a span of 15 bases.

The chain carries TRBV5-4 and TRBJ2-1; D might be TRBD1 (6 bases). The germline V and J ends were trimmed by 0 bases and 6 bases, with 7 bases remaining between them. Germline assignment: CDR1 SGHNT and CDR2 YYREEE (reference sequence). The CDR3 consists of 13 residues. CDR3 sequence: CASSLDRANEQFF. DNA of the CDR3: TGTGCCAGCAGCTTGGACAGGGCCAATGAGCAGTTCTTC.

The chain combines TRBV14 with TRBJ1-1; D gene uncertain. Germline lookup yields CDR1 SGHDN and CDR2 FVKESK. Trimming pared 1 base from V and 1 base from J, leaving 10 bases between. The CDR3 spans 15 residues. CDR3 loop: CASSQVSQPNTEAFF. In DNA, the CDR3 is TGTGCCAGCAGCCAAGTAAGTCAGCCGAACACTGAAGCTTTCTTT. The variable domain in full, with the rest retrieved from reference TRBV14 and TRBJ1-1, is EAGVTQFPSHSVIEKGQTVTLRCDPISGHDNLYWYRRVMGKEIKFLLHFVKESKQDESGMPNNRFLAERTGGTYSTLKVQPAELEDSGVYFCASSQVSQPNTEAFFGQGTRLTVV.

The rearrangement links TRBV18 to TRBJ1-1; 7 bases are shared with TRBD1. Germline V gene lookup returns CDR1 KGHSH and CDR2 LQKENI. This CDR3 comprises 14 residues. The trim removed 3 bases at V and 8 bases at J, leaving 9 bases unmatched. The CDR3 loop is CASSPQGGPREAFF. The CDR3 DNA reads as TGTGCCAGCTCACCTCAGGGGGGCCCCCGCGAAGCTTTCTTT.

The V call is TRBV10-2, the J call TRBJ2-7; D possibly corresponds to TRBD1 (5 bases). V shed 8 bases and J shed 1 base, with 12 bases lying between them. Germline values: CDR1 WSHSY, CDR2 SAAADI. The CDR3 is 13 residues long. The CDR3, as DNA: TGCGCCAGCCGCCAGACAGCATCCTACGAGCAGTACTTC. Its translation is CASRQTASYEQYF.

This clone came up once. V and J are TRBV30 and TRBJ1-6; 7 positions agree with TRBD1. The CDR3 runs to 16 residues. Germline V gene data show CDR1 as GTSNPN and CDR2 as SVGIG (reference sequence). V was clipped by 1 base and J by 7 bases; unmatched bases: 10. The CDR3 spells CAWSDPWQGENSPLHF. In DNA, the CDR3 is TGTGCCTGGAGTGACCCCTGGCAGGGGGAAAATTCACCCCTCCACTTT.

This clone was counted once. This sequence joins TRBV10-3 and TRBJ1-2; D gene uncertain. The CDR3 is made up of 14 amino acids. Trimming cost V 0 bases and J 8 bases, with 13 bases left between them. The germline gives CDR1 ENHRY, CDR2 SYGVKD. CDR3 sequence: CAISESGSLLGYTF. The CDR3 DNA sequence: TGTGCCATCAGTGAGTCGGGGAGCCTACTCGGCTACACCTTC.

The rearrangement uses TRBV5-1 and TRBJ2-1, with 12 bases identical to TRBD2. CDR3 length: 15 residues. V lost 4 bases, J lost 6 bases, and 5 bases stayed unmatched. Germline V gene data show CDR1 as SGHRS and CDR2 as YFSETQ. The CDR3, as DNA: TGCGCCAGCAGCATGACTAGCGGGGGCATCAATGAGCAGTTCTTC. Amino acids: CASSMTSGGINEQFF.

This sequence joins TRBV11-2 and TRBJ1-2; D remains unclear. This CDR3 has 13 residues. Trimming shortened V by 3 bases and J by 4 bases, and 9 bases separated the two germline ends. Germline V CDR1 and CDR2: SGHAT, FQNNGV. The CDR3 loop is CASSFNLIYGYTF. CDR3 coding DNA: TGTGCCAGCAGCTTTAACCTAATCTATGGCTACACCTTC.

This clone appeared a single time. The chain combines TRBV4-2 with TRBJ2-1; TRBD2 aligns across 8 bases. The germline CDR1 and CDR2 sequences are LGHNA and YNFKEQ. Unmatched junction bases numbered 8, after V lost 4 bases and J lost 9 bases. The CDR3 is 14 residues long. The CDR3 sequence is CASSPKPGGPEQFF. CDR3 nucleotide sequence: TGTGCCAGCAGCCCTAAGCCGGGGGGGCCTGAGCAGTTCTTC.

This clone was seen a handful of times. The CDR3 sequence: CASSWGGQYTEAFF. The DNA for the CDR3 is TGCGCCAGCAGCTGGGGGGGACAGTACACTGAAGCTTTCTTT. The chain combines TRBV5-1 with TRBJ1-1; 7 bases align to TRBD1. The CDR3 runs 14 residues. Germline lookup yields CDR1 SGHRS and CDR2 YFSETQ. The J segment lost 3 bases and the V segment lost 3 bases, leaving 5 bases of the junction unmatched.

The chain joins TRBV18 to TRBJ2-3; no firm D call. Germline V gene sequence: CDR1 KGHSH, CDR2 LQKENI. This CDR3 is 14 amino acids long. Trimming shortened V by 3 bases and J by 2 bases, and 9 bases separated the two germline ends. The CDR3 DNA is TGTGCCAGCTCACCTCTTAGATTCACAGATACGCAGTATTTT. Its protein is CASSPLRFTDTQYF.

CDR3 sequence: CSVGGQGDYNEQFF. CDR3 sequence (DNA): TGCAGCGTTGGGGGACAGGGGGATTACAATGAGCAGTTCTTC. The V gene is TRBV29-1, the J gene TRBJ2-1; 11 bases map to TRBD1. Trimming removed 4 bases from V and 4 bases from J; junction bases left unmatched: 3. Germline CDR1 reads SQVTM; CDR2 reads ANQGSEA. The CDR3 length is 14 residues.

The chain combines TRBV15 with TRBJ2-7; D may correspond to TRBD1 or TRBD2 (5 bases each). Deletions cut 0 bases from V and 0 bases from J, with 12 bases between. Germline lookup yields CDR1 LNHNV and CDR2 YYDKDF (reference sequence). The CDR3 extends over 16 amino acids. The CDR3 nucleotides are TGTGCCACCAGCAGAGACCTCACGGGACCCTCCTACGAGCAGTACTTC. As protein: CATSRDLTGPSYEQYF.

The chain combines TRBV7-2 with TRBJ2-2; D unresolved. The germline V gene has CDR1 SGHTA and CDR2 FQGNSA. The CDR3 totals 15 residues. Trimming took 4 bases from V and 0 from J, leaving 9 bases between them. This chain's CDR3 is CASSYDSSNTGELFF. CDR3 DNA: TGTGCCAGCAGCTACGACTCCTCGAACACCGGGGAGCTGTTTTTT.

This chain links TRBV6-1 with TRBJ2-3; D uncertain. This CDR3 is built from 14 residues. From germline, CDR1 is MNHNS and CDR2 SASEGT. Trimming stripped 7 bases from V and 2 bases from J, with 13 bases between. CDR3 in amino acids: CASKATPNTDTQYF. For the CDR3, the DNA is TGTGCCAGCAAGGCCACCCCAAACACAGATACGCAGTATTTT.

The rearrangement joins TRBV27 to TRBJ2-3; 11 bases align to TRBD1. CDR3 length: 17 residues. With 4 bases clipped from V and 1 base from J, the junction kept 7 bases outside the gene matches. The germline V gene has CDR1 MNHEY and CDR2 SMNVEV (reference sequence). Here the CDR3 reads CASSSRTGGMGTDTQYF. The CDR3 coding sequence is TGTGCCAGCAGTTCCCGGACAGGGGGCATGGGCACAGATACGCAGTATTTT.

CDR3 residues: CASRPGQISGANVLTF. CDR3 bases: TGTGCCAGCAGACCCGGACAAATCTCTGGGGCCAACGTCCTGACTTTC. The chain carries TRBV14 and TRBJ2-6; tentatively, D is TRBD1 (5 bases). CDR1 and CDR2 from the germline V gene are SGHDN and FVKESK. The CDR3 contains 16 residues. V lost 6 bases to trimming and J lost 0 bases, with 12 bases between them.

In regard to this clone: Germline is not matched at one junction end, which may reflect a read error. The rearrangement links TRBV7-7 to TRBJ2-3; no firm D call. CDR3 length: 15 residues. The germline gives CDR1 SSHAT, CDR2 FNYEAQ (reference sequence). CDR3 sequence (DNA): TGTGCTAGCAGCGTGAACGGTGCCCTCACAGATACGCAGTATTTT. Translated, it gives CASSVNGALTDTQYF.

The CDR3 DNA follows: TGTGCCAGCTCATCTGCGCACGGCACTGAAGCTTTCTTT. This codes for CASSSAHGTEAFF. This chain uses TRBV18 with TRBJ1-1; unclear D gene. Trimming stripped 5 bases from V and 4 bases from J, with 11 bases between. Germline V CDR1 and CDR2: KGHSH, LQKENI. The CDR3 loop spans 13 amino acids.

This chain links TRBV7-2 with TRBJ2-7, with a weak D call TRBD2 (5 bases). This CDR3 comprises 14 residues. V was trimmed by 5 bases and J by 3 bases, leaving 14 bases between them. Germline CDR1 is SGHTA and CDR2 is FQGNSA. CDR3 coding DNA: TGTGCCAGCAGCCCTTTTGGGGAGCTCTACGAGCAGTACTTC. Translation gives CASSPFGELYEQYF.

J is TRBJ1-2 and V is TRBV5-1; possibly TRBD1 for D (5 bases). V gave up 0 bases and J gave up 8 bases, with 17 bases separating them. Germline loops: CDR1 SGHRS, CDR2 YFSETQ. The CDR3 is 15 amino acids. The CDR3, as DNA: TGCGCCAGCAGCTTGGCCCTAGGGGAAAGTTTCGGCTACACCTTC. The encoded protein is CASSLALGESFGYTF.

V gene TRBV4-3 combines with J gene TRBJ2-4, with D maybe TRBD1 (6 bases). The CDR3 sequence is 16 residues long. Germline CDR1 and CDR2: LGHNA and YSLEER. V was pared by 0 bases and J by 6 bases, with 15 bases between. CDR3 region: CASSQDPGPRGNIQYF. CDR3 DNA: TGCGCCAGCAGCCAAGATCCGGGACCCAGGGGAAACATTCAGTACTTC.

This sequence joins TRBV18 and TRBJ2-6; D is ambiguous. Trimming left V 3 bases short and J 0 bases short, with 6 bases between. This CDR3 spans 15 amino acids. CDR1 is KGHSH and CDR2 is LQKENI in the germline V gene. In DNA, the CDR3 is TGTGCCAGCTCACCCTTACGCTCTGGGGCCAACGTCCTGACTTTC. Protein product: CASSPLRSGANVLTF. Full variable domain (missing parts from reference TRBV18 and TRBJ2-6): NAGVMQNPRHLVRRRGQEARLRCSPMKGHSHVYWYRQLPEEGLKFMVYLQKENIIDESGMPKERFSAEFPKEGPSILRIQQVVRGDSAAYFCASSPLRSGANVLTFGAGSRLTVL.